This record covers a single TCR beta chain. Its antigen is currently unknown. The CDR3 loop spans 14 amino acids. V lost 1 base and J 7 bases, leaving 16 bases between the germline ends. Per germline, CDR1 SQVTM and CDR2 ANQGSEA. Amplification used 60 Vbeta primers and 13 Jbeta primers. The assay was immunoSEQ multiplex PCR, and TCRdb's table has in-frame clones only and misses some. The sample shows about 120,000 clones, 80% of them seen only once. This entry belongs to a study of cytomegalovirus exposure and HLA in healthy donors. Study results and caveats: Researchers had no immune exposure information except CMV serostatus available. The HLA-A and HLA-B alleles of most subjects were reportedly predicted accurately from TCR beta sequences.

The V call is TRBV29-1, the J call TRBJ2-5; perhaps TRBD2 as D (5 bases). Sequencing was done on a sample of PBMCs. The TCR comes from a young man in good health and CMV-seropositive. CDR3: CSVEASWPRGTQYF. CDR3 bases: TGCAGCGTTGAAGCCTCCTGGCCCCGGGGGACCCAGTACTTC.